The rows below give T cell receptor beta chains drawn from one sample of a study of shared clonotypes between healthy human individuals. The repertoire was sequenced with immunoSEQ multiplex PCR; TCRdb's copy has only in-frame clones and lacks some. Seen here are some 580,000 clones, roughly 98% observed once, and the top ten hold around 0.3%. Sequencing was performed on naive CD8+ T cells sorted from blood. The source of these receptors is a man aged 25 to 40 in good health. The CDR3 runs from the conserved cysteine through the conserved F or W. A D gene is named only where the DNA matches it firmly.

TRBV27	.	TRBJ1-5	CASSFGLNQPQHF
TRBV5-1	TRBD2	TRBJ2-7	CASSLNSGRESPYEQYF
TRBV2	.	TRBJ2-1	CATSPLSYNEQFF
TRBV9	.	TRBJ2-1	CASSVVGAALNEQFF
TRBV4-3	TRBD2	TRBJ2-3	CASSRRLAGAEDTQYF
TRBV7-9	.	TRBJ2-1	CASSGGAIYNEQFF
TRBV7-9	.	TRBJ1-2	CASSLSEGYGYTF
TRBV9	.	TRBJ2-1	CASSVVAVSSYNEQFF
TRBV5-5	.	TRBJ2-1	CASSLEGDEQFF
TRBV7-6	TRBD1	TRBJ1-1	CASSPYRDSATEAFF
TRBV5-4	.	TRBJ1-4	CASSLDGNEKLFF
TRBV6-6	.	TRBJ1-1	CASSYGGGTEAFF
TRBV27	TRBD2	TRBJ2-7	CASRATSGSQEQYF
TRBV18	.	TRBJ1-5	CASSPIGGDQPQHF
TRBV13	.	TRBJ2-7	CASSLGFTYEQYF
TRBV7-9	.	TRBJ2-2	CASSLKAFTGELFF
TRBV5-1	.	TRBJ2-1	CASSLSSNEQFF
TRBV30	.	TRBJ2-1	CALSELALSSYNEQFF
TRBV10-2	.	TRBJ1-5	CASSEYSNQPQHF
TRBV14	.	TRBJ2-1	CASSSGHSSYNEQFF
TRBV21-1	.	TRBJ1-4	CASSSLGQGTNEKLFF
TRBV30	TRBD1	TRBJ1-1	CAWTGGTGAPEAFF
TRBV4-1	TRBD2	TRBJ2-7	CASSQGLAGTSYEQYF
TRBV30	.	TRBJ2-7	CAWSVQGPPYEQYF
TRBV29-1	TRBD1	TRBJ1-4	CSVGRTGEGEKLFF
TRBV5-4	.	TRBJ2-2	CASSTGTGELFF
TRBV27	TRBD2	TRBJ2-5	CASSRLAANQETQYF
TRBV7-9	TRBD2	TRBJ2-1	CASDGRAGNEQFF
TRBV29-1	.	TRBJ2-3	CGGGREADTQYF
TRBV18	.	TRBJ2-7	CASRLGAPDYEQYF
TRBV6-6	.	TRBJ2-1	CASSYGLGRNNEQFF
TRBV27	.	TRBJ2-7	CASSYQAPYEQYF
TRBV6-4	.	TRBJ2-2	CASSDVYGELFF
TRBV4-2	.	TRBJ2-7	CASSQDPLYEQYF
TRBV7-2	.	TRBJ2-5	CASSVDRLHETQYF
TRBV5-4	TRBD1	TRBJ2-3	CASSLGIRDRVADTQYF
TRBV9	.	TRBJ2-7	CASSVEGIAFVNEQYF
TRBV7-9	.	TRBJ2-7	CASRPDWAEGGEQYF
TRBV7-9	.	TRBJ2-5	CASSLGPASTQETQYF
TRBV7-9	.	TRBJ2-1	CASSQREQGYNEQFF
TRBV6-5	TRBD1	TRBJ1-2	CASSITGDYGYTF
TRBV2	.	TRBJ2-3	CASSEAQGLGLDTQYF
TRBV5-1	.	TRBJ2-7	CASSYDRAYEQYF
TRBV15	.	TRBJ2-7	CATSLQGVADEQYF
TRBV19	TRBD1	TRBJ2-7	CASSFGQGYEQYF
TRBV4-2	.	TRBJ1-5	CASSQEQSSNQPQHF
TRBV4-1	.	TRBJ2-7	CASSQEGTQSYEQYF
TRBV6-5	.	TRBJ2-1	CASSYSQSPYNEQFF
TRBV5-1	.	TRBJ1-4	CASSFQGANEKLFF
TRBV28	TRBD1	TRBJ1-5	CASSFGTGAQHF
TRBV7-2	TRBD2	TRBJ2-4	CASSYLAGEHIQYF
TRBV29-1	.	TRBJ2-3	CSALPSGAPWNTDTQYF
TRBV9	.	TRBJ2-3	CASSVAGVSTDTQYF
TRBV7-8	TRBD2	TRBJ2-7	CASGTSGHYEQYF